A single sample gave rise to the 21 T cell receptor beta chains below, sequenced in a study of blood T cell repertoires in COVID-19 (dated by TCRdb to 2020 to 2021). Libraries were constructed by the immunoSEQ multiplex PCR assay. TCRdb took over this immuneACCESS table, retaining in-frame rearrangements with V and J assigned. Such tables are incomplete; in checked studies, under half of the missing clones stem from an unresolved V gene, and the remainder is unexplained. This sample holds 100,000 to 120,000 clones; 72% were observed only once. The top ten clonotypes cover 6% to 8% of the sample. Sequenced input: peripheral blood. These receptors came from a woman between 55 and 75 years old with acute or convalescent COVID-19.

The chain couples TRBV12-3 or TRBV12-4 to TRBJ1-1; no reliable D call. The CDR3 runs 11 residues. V was pared by 6 bases and J by 7 bases, with 9 bases between. As DNA, the CDR3 is TGTGCCAGCAGGAGACATCATGAAGCTTTCTTT. This gives the protein CASRRHHEAFF.

The V and J genes are TRBV6-5 and TRBJ1-2; 10 bases align to TRBD1. Germline lookup yields CDR1 MNHEY and CDR2 SVGAGI. CDR3 length: 15 residues. The junction had 13 bases not matched to a gene; V was cut back by 6 bases and J by 9 bases. The CDR3 sequence is CASSLPLGTGERYTF. In nucleotides, the CDR3 is TGTGCCAGCAGCCTCCCCCTGGGGACAGGGGAGCGCTACACCTTC.

In regard to this clone: Additional DNA sequences in this sample encode the identical CDR3. The rearrangement uses TRBV5-1 and TRBJ2-3; D is uncertain. The germline V gene has CDR1 SGHRS and CDR2 YFSETQ. The ends were cut back, 0 bases at V and 2 bases at J, with 7 bases in the middle. The CDR3 has 14 amino acids. In DNA form, the CDR3 reads TGCGCCAGCAGCTTGGGTCAGGCCACAGATACGCAGTATTTT. It codes for CASSLGQATDTQYF. Combining the CDR3 with reference TRBV5-1 and TRBJ2-3 gives the whole variable domain KAGVTQTPRYLIKTRGQQVTLSCSPISGHRSVSWYQQTPGQGLQFLFEYFSETQRNKGNFPGRFSGRQFSNSRSEMNVSTLELGDSALYLCASSLGQATDTQYFGPGTRLTVL.

The chain carries TRBV18 and TRBJ2-1; no clear D. Germline V gene data show CDR1 as KGHSH and CDR2 as LQKENI. Trimming removed 4 bases from V and 7 bases from J, with 14 bases in between. CDR3 length: 14 residues. CDR3 residues: CASSLAYTENEQFF. CDR3 nucleotides: TGTGCCAGCTCACTCGCGTACACGGAGAATGAGCAGTTCTTC.

This clone is a singleton in its sample. The rearrangement joins TRBV7-2 to TRBJ2-7, with 10 bases aligning to TRBD2. The ends lost 4 bases at V and 3 bases at J; junction bases unmatched: 9. Per germline, CDR1 SGHTA and CDR2 FQGNSA. CDR3 length: 16 residues. CDR3 sequence: CASSSTGTSAFYEQYF. The DNA of the CDR3 is TGTGCCAGCAGCTCCACCGGGACTAGCGCTTTCTACGAGCAGTACTTC.

The J gene is TRBJ1-2, the V gene TRBV3-1 (or the pseudogene TRBV3-2); D is possibly TRBD1 (5 bases). Germline assignment: CDR1 LGHDT and CDR2 YNNKEL (reference sequence). CDR3 size: 12 residues. Trimming removed 0 bases from V and 14 bases from J, with 13 bases in between. For the CDR3, the DNA is TGTGCCAGCAGCCAAGAGCTGGCAGGGAGGACCTTC. Its translation is CASSQELAGRTF.

The chain has TRBV30 and TRBJ1-6; TRBD1 matches 7 bases. The junction had 6 bases not matched to a gene; V was cut back by 3 bases and J by 10 bases. The CDR3 is 13 residues long. The V gene's germline CDR1 is GTSNPN and CDR2 SVGIG (reference sequence). The CDR3 protein is CAWSRDRQSPLHF. The CDR3 region has the DNA TGTGCCTGGAGCCGGGACAGACAATCACCCCTCCACTTT.

V is TRBV28 and J is TRBJ1-1; D unresolved. Germline V gene sequence: CDR1 MDHEN, CDR2 SYDVKM. The V end lost 3 bases, the J end lost 8 bases, and 7 bases lay between the germline ends. The CDR3 length is 11 residues. The DNA of the CDR3 is TGTGCCAGCAGTTTGGCCCGAGAAGCTTTCTTT. Protein: CASSLAREAFF.

In this sample, this clone turned up a few times. This rearrangement joins TRBV6-2 or TRBV6-3 to TRBJ2-7; no definite D call. V lost 6 bases, J lost 2 bases, and 11 bases lay in between. Germline V gene lookup returns CDR1 MNHEY and CDR2 SVGEGT. This CDR3 has 13 amino acids. The CDR3 nucleotides are TGTGCCAGCAGCCCCATAGTCGCCTACGAGCAGTACTTC. This sequence encodes CASSPIVAYEQYF.

The chain recombines TRBV4-3 with TRBJ2-3, with 12 positions matching TRBD2. Looked up from germline, CDR1 is LGHNA and CDR2 is YSLEER. Losses at the gene ends were 3 bases for V and 5 bases for J; bases not matched to a gene: 6. CDR3 length: 16 residues. The CDR3 loop is CASSQGLAGGRDTQYF. As DNA, the CDR3 is TGCGCCAGCAGCCAGGGTCTAGCGGGGGGGAGAGATACGCAGTATTTT.

This clone has only a few counts. Here the CDR3 DNA reads TGTGCCACCAGCTCCCCAGCGGGGGGGCCAGGTGGAAGTCATGAGCAGTTCTTC. This sequence encodes CATSSPAGGPGGSHEQFF. V gene TRBV24-1 combines with J gene TRBJ2-1, with TRBD2 identical over 10 bases. This CDR3 contains 18 residues. Per the germline V gene, CDR1 is KGHDR and CDR2 is SFDVKD. Germline trimming cut 7 bases from V and 8 bases from J; bases unmatched to any gene: 19.

V usage is TRBV6-2 or TRBV6-3 and J usage is TRBJ2-7; 10 nucleotides match TRBD1. The V and J ends lost 4 bases and 12 bases, in that order; junction bases with no gene match: 12. CDR3 length: 14 amino acids. Germline V gene sequence: CDR1 MNHEY, CDR2 SVGEGT. CDR3 sequence (DNA): TGTGCCAGCAGTTTAGTCTTCCGGACAGGGGGGATGTACTTC. Residues: CASSLVFRTGGMYF.

The chain couples TRBV3-1 (or the pseudogene TRBV3-2) to TRBJ2-7, with 7 bases lining up with TRBD1. Looked up from germline, CDR1 is LGHDT and CDR2 is YNNKEL (reference sequence). V trimming: 1 base; J trimming: 4 bases; junction bases outside the gene matches: 4. This CDR3 comprises 14 residues. DNA of the CDR3: TGTGCCAGCAGCCAAGCAGGGGGTGAATACGAGCAGTACTTC. Translating it yields CASSQAGGEYEQYF.

This clone was observed once. The chain couples TRBV2 to TRBJ1-4; a possible D gene is TRBD1 (6 bases). The germline V gene has CDR1 SNHLY and CDR2 FYNNEI. This CDR3 spans 14 amino acids. The germline V and J ends were trimmed by 7 bases and 7 bases, with 16 bases remaining between them. CDR3 in DNA: TGTGCCAGCAACACAGGGCGGTTAACTGAAAAACTGTTTTTT. As protein: CASNTGRLTEKLFF.

The V gene is TRBV2, the J gene TRBJ1-1, with TRBD1 as a possible D gene (6 bases). V was cut by 6 bases and J by 1 base, with 12 bases left in between. The CDR3 is 14 residues long. CDR1 and CDR2 (germline): SNHLY, FYNNEI. CDR3 DNA: TGTGCCAGCAGCACCGGGACACCGAACACTGAAGCTTTCTTT. It codes for CASSTGTPNTEAFF. The full variable domain, rest sourced from reference TRBV2 and TRBJ1-1, is EPEVTQTPSHQVTQMGQEVILRCVPISNHLYFYWYRQILGQKVEFLVSFYNNEISEKSEIFDDQFSVERPDGSNFTLKIRSTKLEDSAMYFCASSTGTPNTEAFFGQGTRLTVV.

CDR3 residues: CASSSGSGGSNQPQHF. CDR3 coding DNA: TGTGCCAGCAGTTCAGGATCAGGGGGGAGCAATCAGCCCCAGCATTTT. The chain employs TRBV6-2 or TRBV6-3 and TRBJ1-5, with TRBD1 matching over 7 bases. The CDR3 length is 16 residues. The V gene's germline CDR1 is MNHEY and CDR2 SVGEGT. J lost 1 base, V lost 4 bases, and 7 bases had no gene match.

The gene calls are TRBV18 and TRBJ1-2, with a possible D match to TRBD1 (6 bases). This CDR3 comprises 15 residues. Trimming left V 3 bases short and J 3 bases short, with 14 bases between. Germline CDR1 reads KGHSH; CDR2 reads LQKENI. The chain's CDR3 is CASSPRDINDYGYTF. CDR3 nucleotide sequence: TGTGCCAGCTCACCTCGGGACATCAACGACTATGGCTACACCTTC.

This clone was observed a few times. V and J are TRBV20-1 and TRBJ1-2, with D hard to call. V lost 6 bases and J 6 bases, leaving 8 bases between the germline ends. Germline V gives CDR1 DFQATT, CDR2 SNEGSKA (reference sequence). This CDR3 is built from 10 residues. CDR3 sequence reads: CSAGRNGYTF. DNA for the CDR3: TGCAGTGCCGGGAGGAATGGCTACACCTTC.

The rearrangement uses TRBV5-1 and TRBJ1-4; 7 bases line up with TRBD1. CDR3 length: 13 residues. The germline V gene encodes CDR1 SGHRS and CDR2 YFSETQ. With V trimmed by 4 bases and J by 8 bases, 5 bases remained unmatched. CDR3 in DNA: TGCGCCAGCAGCACCGACAGGGCCGAAAAACTGTTTTTT. Its translation is CASSTDRAEKLFF.

The CDR3 here is CASSSGTGNYEQYF. Written as DNA, the CDR3 is TGTGCCAGCAGCTCCGGGACAGGAAATTACGAGCAGTACTTC. The chain recombines TRBV7-2 with TRBJ2-7, with 8 nucleotides matching TRBD1. CDR1 is SGHTA and CDR2 is FQGNSA in the germline V gene. The ends lost 4 bases at V and 4 bases at J; junction bases unmatched: 6. The CDR3 totals 14 residues.

The V gene is TRBV7-8, the J gene TRBJ2-5; 14 nucleotides match TRBD2. With 4 bases clipped from V and 9 bases from J, the junction kept 10 bases outside the gene matches. CDR3 length equals 16 residues. Germline V gene lookup returns CDR1 SGHVS and CDR2 FQNEAQ. The CDR3 region has the DNA TGTGCCAGCAGCTGGGGGACTAGCGGGGGCGAGGGGGCCCAGTACTTC. It encodes CASSWGTSGGEGAQYF.